This T cell receptor (beta chain) came from a study of vaccination and CD4 T cells after COVID-19. Regarding treatment: 10-day PBMC culture with coronavirus spike peptide pools or control peptides (ViraFEST assay). With the Oncomine TCR Beta short-read assay, DNA from cultured CD4+ T cells was sequenced. TCRdb fed the PCR reads into MiXCR, producing one record per CDR3 protein. The sample lists more than 8,000 distinct CDR3 sequences; about a fifth were seen once. By share of the sample, this clonotype is medium-sized. Its specificity is unknown. The input for sequencing was CD4+ T cells from blood, cultured in vitro, taken after SARS-CoV-2 vaccination. The receptor was derived from a human donor who had recovered from COVID-19.

The CDR3 is CASSLYADTQYF. In nucleotides, the CDR3 is TGTGCCAGCAGCTTATATGCGGATACGCAGTATTTT. The chain is built from TRBV7-3 and TRBJ2-3; D gene uncertain. CDR1 and CDR2 from the germline V gene are SGHTA and FQGTGA. Between the trimmed V and J ends, which lost 2 bases and 6 bases, there was a span of 6 bases. The length of the CDR3 is 12 residues.